A single sample gave rise to the 24 T cell receptor beta chains below, sequenced in a study of Graves' ophthalmopathy and Graves' hyperthyroidism. CDR3 regions of TCR beta were amplified from RNA transcripts. Second-round multiplex PCR followed a first-round RT-PCR using HTBI primers. TCRdb re-analysed the multiplex PCR reads in MiXCR, keeping a single row per CDR3 protein. In the table there are 600,000 to 700,000 distinct CDR3 sequences, about 41% of which are singletons. Sequencing used peripheral blood. Every receptor here comes from an adult man with Graves' ophthalmopathy.

Regarding this clonotype: Given a much more abundant clone one base away, this may be a read error. The chain employs TRBV9 and TRBJ1-1; D remains unclear. This CDR3 is 13 amino acids long. The germline V gene encodes CDR1 SGDLS and CDR2 YYNGEE. CDR3 bases: TGTACCAGCAGCACCTCACTTGGGGCTGAAGCTTTCTTT. Translation: CTSSTSLGAEAFF.

This chain connects TRBV12-3 or TRBV12-4 to TRBJ2-7, with D hard to call. V lost 5 bases and J 3 bases, leaving 17 bases between the germline ends. The CDR3 has 15 amino acids. CDR3 sequence (DNA): TGTGCCAGCAGTCCGCCTAGGACGGGCCGCTACGAGCAGTACTTC. This codes for CASSPPRTGRYEQYF.

This clonotype was counted a few times. V usage is TRBV3-1 and J usage is TRBJ2-5, with D possibly TRBD2 on 5 matching bases. Germline-derived CDR1 and CDR2 are LGHDT and YNNKEL (reference sequence). The CDR3 runs 14 residues. Trimming pared 2 bases from V and 10 bases from J, leaving 17 bases between. CDR3 region: CASSQKGGLAYQYF. CDR3 nucleotide sequence: TGTGCCAGCAGCCAAAAAGGAGGTTTGGCGTACCAGTACTTC.

V gene TRBV9 combines with J gene TRBJ1-4; possible D gene TRBD1, 6 bases. Trimming took 0 bases from V and 7 from J, leaving 22 bases between them. The CDR3 has 18 residues. From germline, CDR1 is SGDLS and CDR2 YYNGEE. The CDR3 region is CASSVGAGAAIVPEKLFF. Here the CDR3 DNA reads TGTGCCAGCAGCGTAGGCGCAGGGGCCGCGATTGTCCCTGAAAAACTGTTTTTT.

A note on this clonotype: A much more abundant neighbour one base away suggests this may be a read error. The V call is TRBV7-9, the J call TRBJ2-7; possibly TRBD2 for D (6 bases). Trimming left V 10 bases short and J 4 bases short, with 20 bases between. This CDR3 region has 14 residues. Germline V gene sequence: CDR1 SEHNR, CDR2 FQNEAQ (reference sequence). The CDR3 nucleotides are TGTGCCAACAGTCCAGAGGAGGGTCGGTACGAGCAGTACTTC. Protein product: CANSPEEGRYEQYF.

In the case of this clonotype: The CDR3 does not end in the conserved phenylalanine or tryptophan, so this is likely a read error. The chain carries TRBV7-9 and TRBJ1-1, with TRBD1 identical over 7 bases. This CDR3 is built from 13 residues. Losses at the gene ends were 6 bases for V and 4 bases for J; bases not matched to a gene: 5. CDR1 and CDR2 from the germline V gene are SEHNR and FQNEAQ (reference sequence). The CDR3 is CASSRQGSTEAFS. In DNA, the CDR3 is TGTGCCAGCAGTCGACAGGGATCCACTGAAGCTTTCTCT.

To note about this clonotype: This sequence may be a read error, since a much larger clone differs from it by one base. The chain has TRBV10-3 and TRBJ1-6, with no clear D. Trimming left V 6 bases short and J 7 bases short, with 4 bases between. CDR3 length: 11 amino acids. Germline loops: CDR1 ENHRY, CDR2 SYGVKD. Written as DNA, the CDR3 is TGTGCCATCAGCTTCAATTCACCCCTCCACTTT. This gives the protein CAISFNSPLHF.

This clonotype has a count of ten or more. This chain joins TRBV12-3 or TRBV12-4 and TRBJ1-4, with 7 bases aligning to TRBD1. The CDR3 runs to 14 residues. V was clipped by 3 bases and J by 6 bases; unmatched bases: 4. The DNA of the CDR3 is TGTGCCAGCAGTTTGACAGGGAACGATGAAAAACTGTTTTTT. This translates into CASSLTGNDEKLFF.

There are a few counts of this clonotype. The chain uses TRBV27 and TRBJ1-1; D is unresolved. CDR3 length: 15 amino acids. Germline V gene data show CDR1 as MNHEY and CDR2 as SMNVEV (reference sequence). Trimming stripped 5 bases from V and 0 bases from J, with 13 bases between. The CDR3 spells CASSHPVGLNTEAFF. The CDR3 region has the DNA TGTGCCAGCAGTCACCCCGTAGGGTTGAACACTGAAGCTTTCTTT.

The chain recombines TRBV6-6 with TRBJ1-5; D might be TRBD1 (6 bases). Looked up from germline, CDR1 is MNHNY and CDR2 is SVGAGI (reference sequence). V was pared by 6 bases and J by 3 bases, with 21 bases between. CDR3 length: 17 amino acids. This CDR3 is CASREDTGSGANQPQHF. As DNA, the CDR3 is TGTGCCAGCAGGGAGGACACAGGGAGCGGGGCCAATCAGCCCCAGCATTTT.

The CDR3 coding sequence is TGTGCCATCACGGACAGGGTTCTAACAGATACGCAGTATTTT. It codes for CAITDRVLTDTQYF. The V and J genes are TRBV10-3 and TRBJ2-3; 8 nucleotides agree with TRBD1. The CDR3 is 14 residues long. Unmatched junction bases numbered 6, after V lost 7 bases and J lost 3 bases. The V gene's germline CDR1 is ENHRY and CDR2 SYGVKD.

To note about this clonotype: This may be a read error: a much more frequent sequence differs by one nucleotide. The chain couples TRBV7-9 to TRBJ1-1; possibly TRBD1 for D (6 bases). Looked up from germline, CDR1 is SEHNR and CDR2 is FQNEAQ (reference sequence). The CDR3 length is 12 residues. The DNA of the CDR3 is TGTGCCGGCAGGGGAGGGGTCACTGAAGCTTTCTTT. Encoded protein: CAGRGGVTEAFF.

A word on this clonotype: It is unclear where the CDR3 begins or ends on the DNA, so no DNA is shown, and the CDR3 is as TCRdb lists it. The chain has TRBV19 and TRBJ1-2; the table's D call, TRBD1, has no DNA check behind it. The CDR3 sequence runs 13 residues, both termini included. CDR1 and CDR2 from the germline V gene are LNHDA and SQIVND (reference sequence). CDR3 amino acids: CASRRDRNYGCTF.

V and J are TRBV29-1 and TRBJ1-4; D gene unclear. The germline CDR1 and CDR2 sequences are SQVTM and ANQGSEA. The CDR3 runs 18 residues. V was shortened by 2 bases and J by 0 bases, with 19 bases between the two germline ends. DNA for the CDR3: TGCAGCGTTGAACCCCCAGGCGGCGCCTTACCAACTAATGAAAAACTGTTTTTT. Protein product: CSVEPPGGALPTNEKLFF.

The CDR3 DNA sequence: TGCAGCGTTGACGGTAACTGGGGCTACAATGAGCAGTTCTTC. This translates into CSVDGNWGYNEQFF. The V gene is TRBV29-1, the J gene TRBJ2-1; D remains unclear. The CDR3 length is 14 residues. Germline CDR1 is SQVTM and CDR2 is ANQGSEA. Trimming removed 3 bases from V and 3 bases from J, with 12 bases in between.

This sequence joins TRBV25-1 and TRBJ2-3, with a possible D match to TRBD2 (6 bases). Germline V lookup: CDR1 MGHDK, CDR2 SYGVNS. CDR3 length equals 13 residues. The V and J ends lost 11 bases and 3 bases respectively, with 15 bases between them. The CDR3 spells CASTARGTDTQYF. The CDR3 DNA is TGTGCCTCGACTGCGCGGGGAACAGATACGCAGTATTTT.

In its sample, this clonotype was seen a few times. J is TRBJ2-2 and V is TRBV5-1; no clear D. CDR1 and CDR2 (germline): SGHRS, YFSETQ. This CDR3 is built from 13 residues. The germline V and J ends were trimmed by 4 bases and 8 bases, with 12 bases remaining between them. The CDR3 is CASSNPRLGELFF. CDR3 DNA: TGCGCCAGCAGCAACCCCCGACTTGGGGAGCTGTTTTTT.

The gene calls are TRBV7-8 and TRBJ2-7; TRBD1 is a possible D gene (5 bases). The germline gives CDR1 SGHVS, CDR2 FQNEAQ. V lost 6 bases, J lost 0 bases, and 12 bases lay in between. The CDR3 has 14 amino acids. The CDR3 loop is CASSPRALSYEQYF. CDR3 DNA: TGTGCCAGCAGTCCCAGGGCCCTCTCCTACGAGCAGTACTTC.

This clonotype was observed a few times. The junction does not match germline at one end; this may be a read error. The chain couples TRBV10-3 to TRBJ1-5, with TRBD1 as a possible D gene (5 bases). Per the germline V gene, CDR1 is ENHRY and CDR2 is SYGVKD. The CDR3 is 17 residues long. The CDR3 nucleotides read TGTGCCAGCAGTGGACACTTATCGGCCCAGAGCAATCAGCCCCAGCATTTT. This encodes CASSGHLSAQSNQPQHF.

The chain is built from TRBV7-9 and TRBJ2-2; D might be TRBD1 (6 bases). The CDR3 spans 11 residues. Trimming cost V 3 bases and J 13 bases, with 9 bases left between them. Germline V gives CDR1 SEHNR, CDR2 FQNEAQ (reference sequence). The CDR3 DNA follows: TGTGCCAGCAGCTTTTTCAGGGGGCTGTTTTTT. It codes for CASSFFRGLFF.

CDR3 DNA: TGTGCCAGCAGTTACTTCAGGGGTGAGACTGAAGCTTTCTTT. This encodes CASSYFRGETEAFF. The chain couples TRBV6-6 to TRBJ1-1; tentatively, D is TRBD1 (6 bases). Trimming took off 1 base at V and 5 bases at J, with 11 bases between the two ends. Germline V gene lookup returns CDR1 MNHNY and CDR2 SVGAGI (reference sequence). The CDR3 has 14 amino acids.

This clonotype was counted at least ten times. V usage is TRBV7-2 and J usage is TRBJ1-2, with TRBD1 matching over 9 bases. The CDR3 runs to 16 residues. CDR1 and CDR2 (germline): SGHTA, FQGNSA. Losses at the gene ends were 7 bases for V and 0 bases for J; bases not matched to a gene: 9. The CDR3 DNA reads as TGTGCCAGCACCTTTGACAGGGGGTTGTCTAACTATGGCTACACCTTC. Its translation is CASTFDRGLSNYGYTF.

This clonotype appeared a few times. Germline is not matched at one junction end, which may reflect a read error. This chain links TRBV7-9 with TRBJ1-1, with D unresolved. The CDR3 covers 15 residues. Germline V gene data show CDR1 as SEHNR and CDR2 as FQNEAQ (reference sequence). The CDR3 DNA sequence: TGCGCCAGCAGCCAAGTACCGGGAGTGAACACTGAAGCTTTCTTT. Amino acids: CASSQVPGVNTEAFF.

For this clonotype: At one end, the junction sequence differs from germline, possibly due to a read error. V and J are TRBV10-3 and TRBJ1-1; D may be TRBD1 (5 bases). Germline loops: CDR1 ENHRY, CDR2 SYGVKD. The CDR3 length is 14 residues. DNA of the CDR3: TGTGCTATCAGACCAAGGGGTCGGGGGTCAGAAGCTTTCTTT. This gives the protein CAIRPRGRGSEAFF.